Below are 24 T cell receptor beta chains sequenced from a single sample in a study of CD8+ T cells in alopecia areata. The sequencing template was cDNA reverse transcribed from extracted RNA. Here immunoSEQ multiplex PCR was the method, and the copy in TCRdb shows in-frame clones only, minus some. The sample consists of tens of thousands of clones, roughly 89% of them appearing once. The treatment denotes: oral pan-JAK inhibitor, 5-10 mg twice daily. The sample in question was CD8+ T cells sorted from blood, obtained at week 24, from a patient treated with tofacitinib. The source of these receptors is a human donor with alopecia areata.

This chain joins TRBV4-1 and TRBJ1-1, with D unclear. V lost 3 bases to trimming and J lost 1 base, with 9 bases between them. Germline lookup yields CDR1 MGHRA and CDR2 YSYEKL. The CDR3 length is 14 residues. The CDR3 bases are TGCGCCAGCAGCCAGGCGCGGGGGAACACTGAAGCTTTCTTT. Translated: CASSQARGNTEAFF.

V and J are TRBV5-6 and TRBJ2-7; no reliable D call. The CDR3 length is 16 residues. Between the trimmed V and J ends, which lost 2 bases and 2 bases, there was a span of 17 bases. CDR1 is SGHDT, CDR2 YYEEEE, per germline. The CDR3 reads CASSFSSWVSAYEQYF. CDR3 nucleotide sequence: TGTGCCAGCAGCTTCTCGTCGTGGGTCAGCGCCTACGAGCAGTACTTC.

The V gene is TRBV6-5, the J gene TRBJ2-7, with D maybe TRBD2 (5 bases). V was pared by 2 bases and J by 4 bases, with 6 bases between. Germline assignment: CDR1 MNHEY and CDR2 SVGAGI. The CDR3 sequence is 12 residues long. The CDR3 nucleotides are TGTGCCAGCAGTTACGAGGGTTACGAGCAGTACTTC. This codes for CASSYEGYEQYF.

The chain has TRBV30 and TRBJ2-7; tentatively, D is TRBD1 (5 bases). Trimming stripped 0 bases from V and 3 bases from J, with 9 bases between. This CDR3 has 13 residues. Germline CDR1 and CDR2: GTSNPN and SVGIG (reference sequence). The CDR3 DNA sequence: TGTGCCTGGAGTGTAGGCAGGGACTACGAGCAGTACTTC. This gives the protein CAWSVGRDYEQYF.

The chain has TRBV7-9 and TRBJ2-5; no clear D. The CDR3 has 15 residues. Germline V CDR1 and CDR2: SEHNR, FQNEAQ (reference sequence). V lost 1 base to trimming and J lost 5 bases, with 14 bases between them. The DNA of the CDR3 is TGTGCCAGCAGCTTAGTCCCTTTTGGGTGGGAGACCCAGTACTTC. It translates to CASSLVPFGWETQYF.

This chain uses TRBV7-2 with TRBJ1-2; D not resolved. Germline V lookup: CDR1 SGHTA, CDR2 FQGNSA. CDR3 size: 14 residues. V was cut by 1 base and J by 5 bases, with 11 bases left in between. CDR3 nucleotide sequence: TGTGCCAGCAGCTTAGGGCAGATATTTTATGGCTACACCTTC. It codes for CASSLGQIFYGYTF.

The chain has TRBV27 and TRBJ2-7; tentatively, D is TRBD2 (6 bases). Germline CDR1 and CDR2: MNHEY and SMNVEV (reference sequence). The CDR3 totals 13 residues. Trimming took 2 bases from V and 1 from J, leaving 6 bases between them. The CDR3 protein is CASSLAGSYEQYF. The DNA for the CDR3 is TGTGCCAGCAGTTTAGCGGGGTCCTACGAGCAGTACTTC.

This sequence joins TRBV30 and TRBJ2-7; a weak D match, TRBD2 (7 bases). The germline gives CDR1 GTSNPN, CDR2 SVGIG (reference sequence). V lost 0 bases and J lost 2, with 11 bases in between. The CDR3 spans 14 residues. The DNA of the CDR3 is TGTGCCTGGAGTGTCGGGGAGGGGGCCTACGAGCAGTACTTC. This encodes CAWSVGEGAYEQYF. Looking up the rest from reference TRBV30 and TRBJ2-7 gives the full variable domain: SQTIHQWPATLVQPVGSPLSLECTVEGTSNPNLYWYRQAAGRGLQLLFYSVGIGQISSEVPQNLSASRPQDRQFILSSKKLLLSDSGFYLCAWSVGEGAYEQYFGPGTRLTVT.

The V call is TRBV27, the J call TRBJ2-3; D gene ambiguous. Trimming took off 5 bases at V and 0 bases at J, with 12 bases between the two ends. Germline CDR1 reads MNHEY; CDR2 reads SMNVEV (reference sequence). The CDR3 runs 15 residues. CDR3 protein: CASSLFPSSTDTQYF. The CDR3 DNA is TGTGCCAGCAGTCTCTTTCCGTCTAGCACAGATACGCAGTATTTT.

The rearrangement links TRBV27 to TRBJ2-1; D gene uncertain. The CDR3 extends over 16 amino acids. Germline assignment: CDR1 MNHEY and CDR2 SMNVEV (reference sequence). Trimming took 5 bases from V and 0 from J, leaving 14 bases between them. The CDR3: CASSPLTTSSYNEQFF. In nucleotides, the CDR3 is TGTGCCAGCAGTCCTTTAACGACGAGCTCCTACAATGAGCAGTTCTTC.

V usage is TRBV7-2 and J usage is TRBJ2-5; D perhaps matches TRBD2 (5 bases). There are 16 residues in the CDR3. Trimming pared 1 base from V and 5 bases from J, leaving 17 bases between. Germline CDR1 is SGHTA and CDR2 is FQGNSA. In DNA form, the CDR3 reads TGTGCCAGCAGCTTAGATCGCCTAGCCGTGGGGGAGACCCAGTACTTC. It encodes CASSLDRLAVGETQYF.

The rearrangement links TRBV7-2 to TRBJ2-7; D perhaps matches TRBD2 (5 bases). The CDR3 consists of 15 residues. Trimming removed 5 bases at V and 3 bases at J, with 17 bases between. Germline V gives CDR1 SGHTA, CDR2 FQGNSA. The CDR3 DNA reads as TGTGCCAGCAGCCCGGGGATACATCGAATCTACGAGCAGTACTTC. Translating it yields CASSPGIHRIYEQYF.

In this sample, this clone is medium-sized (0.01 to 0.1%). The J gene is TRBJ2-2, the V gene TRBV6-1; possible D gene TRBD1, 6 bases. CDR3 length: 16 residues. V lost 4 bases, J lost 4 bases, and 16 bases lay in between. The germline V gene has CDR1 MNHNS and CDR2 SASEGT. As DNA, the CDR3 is TGTGCCAGCAGTGTCACCCCAGGGGCTGGCACCGGGGAGCTGTTTTTT. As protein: CASSVTPGAGTGELFF.

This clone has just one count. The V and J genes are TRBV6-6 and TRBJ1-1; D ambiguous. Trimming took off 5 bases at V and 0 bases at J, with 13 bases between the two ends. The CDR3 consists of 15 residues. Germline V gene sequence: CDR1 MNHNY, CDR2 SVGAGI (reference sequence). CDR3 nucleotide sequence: TGTGCCAGCAGTCGGACGGACCAGATGAACACTGAAGCTTTCTTT. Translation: CASSRTDQMNTEAFF.

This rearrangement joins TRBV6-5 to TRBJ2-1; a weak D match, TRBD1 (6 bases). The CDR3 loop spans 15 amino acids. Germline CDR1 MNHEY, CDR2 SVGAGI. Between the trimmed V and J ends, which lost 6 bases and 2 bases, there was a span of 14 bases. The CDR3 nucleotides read TGTGCCAGCAGACTAGAGGGGGTAACCTACAATGAGCAGTTCTTC. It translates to CASRLEGVTYNEQFF.

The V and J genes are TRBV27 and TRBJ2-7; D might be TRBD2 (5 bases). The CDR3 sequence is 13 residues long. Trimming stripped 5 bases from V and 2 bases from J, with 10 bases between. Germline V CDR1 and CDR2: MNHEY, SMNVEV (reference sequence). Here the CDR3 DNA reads TGTGCCAGCAGTCTAGCCGAGACCTACGAGCAGTACTTC. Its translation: CASSLAETYEQYF.

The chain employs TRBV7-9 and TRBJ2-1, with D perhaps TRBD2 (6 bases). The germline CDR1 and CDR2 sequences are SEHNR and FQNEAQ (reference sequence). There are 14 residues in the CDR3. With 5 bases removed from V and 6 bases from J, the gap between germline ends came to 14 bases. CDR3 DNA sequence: TGTGCCAGCAGCGCAGTCGAGGGAGGCAATGAGCAGTTCTTC. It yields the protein CASSAVEGGNEQFF.

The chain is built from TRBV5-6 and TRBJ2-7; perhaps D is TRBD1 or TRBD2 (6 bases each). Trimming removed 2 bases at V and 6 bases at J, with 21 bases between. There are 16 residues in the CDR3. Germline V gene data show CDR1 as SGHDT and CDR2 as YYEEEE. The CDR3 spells CASSLIGNPKGGEQYF. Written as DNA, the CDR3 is TGTGCCAGCAGCTTAATAGGAAACCCCAAGGGGGGCGAGCAGTACTTC.

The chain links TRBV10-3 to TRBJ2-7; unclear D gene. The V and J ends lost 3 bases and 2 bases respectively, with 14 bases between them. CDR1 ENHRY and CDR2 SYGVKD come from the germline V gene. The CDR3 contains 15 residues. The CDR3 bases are TGTGCCATCAGTGACCTTGACAACTCCCCCTACGAGCAGTACTTC. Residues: CAISDLDNSPYEQYF.

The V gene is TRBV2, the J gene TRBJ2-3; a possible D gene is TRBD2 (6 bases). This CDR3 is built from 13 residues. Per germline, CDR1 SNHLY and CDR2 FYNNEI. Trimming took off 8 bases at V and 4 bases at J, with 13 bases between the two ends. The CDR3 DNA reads TGTGCCAGCCGAGGTAGCGGAGCAGATACGCAGTATTTT. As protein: CASRGSGADTQYF.

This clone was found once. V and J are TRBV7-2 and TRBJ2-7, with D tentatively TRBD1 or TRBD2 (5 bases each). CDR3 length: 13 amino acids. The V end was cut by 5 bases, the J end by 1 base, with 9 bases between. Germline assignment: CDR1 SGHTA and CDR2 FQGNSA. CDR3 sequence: CASSEGLSYEQYF. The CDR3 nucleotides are TGTGCCAGCAGCGAGGGGCTGTCCTACGAGCAGTACTTC.

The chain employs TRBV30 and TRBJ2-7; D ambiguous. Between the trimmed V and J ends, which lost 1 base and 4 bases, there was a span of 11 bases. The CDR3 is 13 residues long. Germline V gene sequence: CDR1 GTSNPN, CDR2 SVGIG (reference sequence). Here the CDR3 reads CAWSESSEYEQYF. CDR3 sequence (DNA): TGTGCCTGGAGTGAGAGCAGTGAGTACGAGCAGTACTTC.

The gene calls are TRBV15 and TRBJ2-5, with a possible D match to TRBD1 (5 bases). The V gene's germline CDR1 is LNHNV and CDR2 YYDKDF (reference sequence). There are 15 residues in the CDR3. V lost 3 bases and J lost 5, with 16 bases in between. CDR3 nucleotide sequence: TGTGCCACCAGCAGGGGGCAAGGGGCCGGTGAGACCCAGTACTTC. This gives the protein CATSRGQGAGETQYF.

The CDR3 reads CASSYSGTPISYEQYF. CDR3 in DNA: TGTGCCAGCAGTTACTCCGGGACCCCTATCAGTTACGAGCAGTACTTC. The chain combines TRBV6-5 with TRBJ2-7; tentatively, D is TRBD1 or TRBD2 (5 bases each). This CDR3 is built from 16 residues. Germline CDR1 reads MNHEY; CDR2 reads SVGAGI. Trimming shortened V by 0 bases and J by 4 bases, and 16 bases separated the two germline ends.